Below are 19 T cell receptor beta chains sequenced from a single sample in a study of response to subunit inactivated influenza vaccine. In TCRdb, the RT-PCR reads were re-called with MiXCR into one record per CDR3 protein. The data show hundreds of thousands of distinct CDR3 sequences, with about 14% seen just once and 6.5% to 8.5% held by the top ten. Sequenced material: PBMCs from blood, taken less than 15 days before vaccination. All receptors derive from a man in his fifties or sixties who received an inactivated influenza vaccine.

This clonotype showed up just a few times. The chain is built from TRBV4-3 and TRBJ2-1; 10 bases are shared with TRBD2. J gave up 5 bases and V 0 bases, and 1 base lay outside the gene matches. The CDR3 has 15 amino acids. In germline, CDR1 is LGHNA, CDR2 YSLEER. The CDR3 DNA reads as TGCGCCAGCAGCCAAGAACTAGCGGGACACAATGAGCAGTTCTTC. Protein sequence: CASSQELAGHNEQFF.

V usage is TRBV25-1 and J usage is TRBJ1-2, with 9 bases aligning to TRBD1. This CDR3 is 13 amino acids long. V shed 8 bases and J 4 bases; nucleotides not matched to a gene: 5. The V gene's germline CDR1 is MGHDK and CDR2 SYGVNS. Here the CDR3 DNA reads TGTGCCAGCCGACGGACAGGGGCCTATGGCTACACCTTC. Its protein is CASRRTGAYGYTF.

This clonotype was detected a few times. The chain carries TRBV9 and TRBJ2-3; 9 nucleotides agree with TRBD2. Trimming cost V 3 bases and J 5 bases; bases outside gene matches: 7. Germline assignment: CDR1 SGDLS and CDR2 YYNGEE. This CDR3 is built from 15 residues. The CDR3 coding sequence is TGTGCCAGCAGCGACCGACTAGCGGCGGAAGATACGCAGTATTTT. Amino acid sequence: CASSDRLAAEDTQYF.

This clonotype occurred a few times. The rearrangement links TRBV20-1 to TRBJ1-5; tentatively, D is TRBD1 (6 bases). CDR3 length: 14 residues. With 3 bases removed from V and 1 base from J, the gap between germline ends came to 10 bases. Germline CDR1 DFQATT, CDR2 SNEGSKA (reference sequence). CDR3 nucleotides: TGCAGTGCTAGGGACAGTCCGAGCAATCAGCCCCAGCATTTT. This translates into CSARDSPSNQPQHF.

The chain combines TRBV7-2 with TRBJ1-6; D gene uncertain. Per the germline V gene, CDR1 is SGHTA and CDR2 is FQGNSA. The CDR3 runs 14 residues. Trimming left V 2 bases short and J 2 bases short, with 4 bases between. CDR3: CASSLQTYNSPLHF. The CDR3 DNA sequence: TGTGCCAGCAGCTTACAGACCTATAATTCACCCCTCCACTTT.

This clonotype occurred a few times. The CDR3 bases are TGCGCCAGCAGCCAAGATACAGACTATGGCTACACCTTC. Amino acid sequence: CASSQDTDYGYTF. The chain is built from TRBV4-3 and TRBJ1-2; no firm D call. The CDR3 runs to 13 residues. Deletions cut 0 bases from V and 3 bases from J, with 5 bases between. Germline-derived CDR1 and CDR2 are LGHNA and YSLEER.

The chain is built from TRBV20-1 and TRBJ1-1; D is uncertain. The V end lost 5 bases, the J end lost 1 base, and 17 bases lay between the germline ends. The CDR3 totals 15 residues. From germline, CDR1 is DFQATT and CDR2 SNEGSKA (reference sequence). The CDR3 region has the DNA TGCAGTGCTCGGGGTATCGGGTGGAGGAACACTGAAGCTTTCTTT. This sequence encodes CSARGIGWRNTEAFF.

The chain links TRBV5-1 to TRBJ2-7; no clear D gene. Trimming shortened V by 1 base and J by 6 bases, and 8 bases separated the two germline ends. Germline assignment: CDR1 SGHRS and CDR2 YFSETQ. The CDR3 loop spans 12 amino acids. DNA for the CDR3: TGCGCCAGCAGCTTGCATACAGTCGAGCAGTACTTC. Translation gives CASSLHTVEQYF.

J is TRBJ2-5 and V is TRBV6-2 or TRBV6-3; perhaps TRBD1 as D (5 bases). V shed 3 bases and J shed 4 bases, with 15 bases lying between them. The CDR3 consists of 15 residues. Per germline, CDR1 MNHEY and CDR2 SVGEGT. CDR3 nucleotides: TGTGCCAGCAGTTATAGGGCGTCGCAGGGAGAGACCCAGTACTTC. Protein product: CASSYRASQGETQYF.

Many counts were recorded for this clonotype. The chain links TRBV4-1 to TRBJ2-5; D unclear. The CDR3 is 13 amino acids. Germline assignment: CDR1 MGHRA and CDR2 YSYEKL. Trimming took off 1 base at V and 5 bases at J, with 8 bases between the two ends. The CDR3 DNA sequence: TGCGCCAGCAGCCAAGGGCGAATGGAGACCCAGTACTTC. Protein: CASSQGRMETQYF.

This clonotype occurred many times. DNA for the CDR3: TGTGCCAGCGGGCGCGCTAGCGGGAGTAACGAGCAGTACTTC. Translated, it gives CASGRASGSNEQYF. The chain couples TRBV12-3 or TRBV12-4 to TRBJ2-7, with 10 bases fitting TRBD2. The J segment lost 5 bases and the V segment lost 8 bases, leaving 9 bases of the junction unmatched. The CDR3 runs 14 residues.

This clonotype was counted a few times. This chain uses TRBV9 with TRBJ2-3, with D tentatively TRBD1 (6 bases). Deletions cut 4 bases from V and 1 base from J, with 13 bases between. From germline, CDR1 is SGDLS and CDR2 YYNGEE. This CDR3 is 15 amino acids long. CDR3 in DNA: TGTGCCAGCAGCTCGGACAGTGCCCGCACAGATACGCAGTATTTT. Translated: CASSSDSARTDTQYF.

The rearrangement uses TRBV27 and TRBJ2-3; a possible D gene is TRBD2 (5 bases). This CDR3 has 15 residues. Germline CDR1 is MNHEY and CDR2 is SMNVEV (reference sequence). V lost 4 bases and J 4 bases, leaving 15 bases between the germline ends. CDR3 residues: CASSSRYSGSDTQYF. CDR3 coding DNA: TGTGCCAGCAGTTCCCGTTATTCGGGGTCAGATACGCAGTATTTT.

This clonotype was found a few times. The J gene is TRBJ2-7, the V gene TRBV27, with TRBD2 matching 8 bases. J lost 7 bases, V lost 0 bases, and 11 bases had no gene match. Germline V gives CDR1 MNHEY, CDR2 SMNVEV (reference sequence). The CDR3 has 16 residues. The CDR3 sequence: CASSLSTGLGALEQYF. CDR3 DNA: TGTGCCAGCAGTTTATCCACGGGACTAGGGGCCTTAGAGCAGTACTTC.

In its sample, this clonotype was seen many times. The J gene is TRBJ1-5, the V gene TRBV29-1; 8 bases match TRBD1. The CDR3 contains 12 residues. Trimming at V came to 6 bases and at J to 5 bases, leaving 3 bases not matched to a gene. The germline V gene encodes CDR1 SQVTM and CDR2 ANQGSEA. The CDR3 bases are TGCAGCGTGCCAGGGGGCCATCAGCCCCAGCATTTT. Translated, it gives CSVPGGHQPQHF. Drawing the rest from reference TRBV29-1 and TRBJ1-5, the complete variable domain is SAVISQKPSRDICQRGTSLTIQCQVDSQVTMMFWYRQQPGQSLTLIATANQGSEATYESGFVIDKFPISRPNLTFSTLTVSNMSPEDSSIYLCSVPGGHQPQHFGDGTRLSIL.

The CDR3 DNA follows: TGTGCCAGCAGCGAGACTAGCCACGGGGAGCTGTTTTTT. It yields the protein CASSETSHGELFF. The chain recombines TRBV3-1 with TRBJ2-2; the match to TRBD2 covers 7 bases. There are 13 residues in the CDR3. Per the germline V gene, CDR1 is LGHDT and CDR2 is YNNKEL (reference sequence). With V trimmed by 5 bases and J by 7 bases, 4 bases remained unmatched.

The chain joins TRBV12-3 or TRBV12-4 to TRBJ2-3; D possibly corresponds to TRBD2 (5 bases). V gave up 6 bases and J gave up 5 bases, with 12 bases separating them. The length of the CDR3 is 13 residues. CDR3 in DNA: TGTGCCAGCAGCACTAGGCGAGGAGATACGCAGTATTTT. This gives the protein CASSTRRGDTQYF.

The CDR3, as DNA: TGTGCCAGCAGCTTTCGCGGGAGGTCCCACGAGCAGTACTTC. Translated, it gives CASSFRGRSHEQYF. This chain links TRBV7-2 with TRBJ2-7; 8 bases fit TRBD2. CDR3 size: 14 residues. CDR1 is SGHTA and CDR2 is FQGNSA in the germline V gene. V lost 3 bases and J lost 5; bases outside the gene matches: 6.

In its sample, this clonotype was seen a few times. The J gene is TRBJ2-5, the V gene TRBV20-1; unclear D gene. This CDR3 has 16 residues. V was cut by 0 bases and J by 3 bases, with 17 bases left in between. Germline V lookup: CDR1 DFQATT, CDR2 SNEGSKA (reference sequence). This CDR3 is CSAREGNTPPEETQYF. CDR3 nucleotide sequence: TGCAGTGCTAGAGAGGGGAATACCCCACCCGAAGAGACCCAGTACTTC.